Listed here are 10 T cell receptor beta chains from one sample, sequenced in a study of technical replicates of blood from a handful of donors. Sequencing used immunoSEQ multiplex PCR; TCRdb keeps in-frame clones, though not all of them. The sample has about 66,000 clones, approximately 90% seen once. What was sequenced was PBMCs. The receptors come from a human donor in good health. Some clones in this sample may be carry-over from other donors' samples.

The chain combines TRBV4-2 with TRBJ2-7; 9 bases agree with TRBD1. The CDR3 sequence is 12 residues long. Germline V gene lookup returns CDR1 LGHNA and CDR2 YNFKEQ. Trimming cost V 4 bases and J 5 bases; bases outside gene matches: 0. The CDR3 coding sequence is TGTGCCAGCAGCCGGACAGGGGACGAGCAGTACTTC. Protein sequence: CASSRTGDEQYF.

V is TRBV19 and J is TRBJ1-5; TRBD1 matches 7 bases. The trim removed 3 bases at V and 4 bases at J, leaving 6 bases unmatched. The CDR3 length is 15 residues. The germline CDR1 and CDR2 sequences are LNHDA and SQIVND (reference sequence). This chain's CDR3 is CASSMEGGHNQPQHF. The CDR3 region has the DNA TGTGCCAGTAGTATGGAAGGGGGCCATAATCAGCCCCAGCATTTT. The complete variable domain, with remaining parts taken from reference TRBV19 and TRBJ1-5, reads DGGITQSPKYLFRKEGQNVTLSCEQNLNHDAMYWYRQDPGQGLRLIYYSQIVNDFQKGDIAEGYSVSREKKESFPLTVTSAQKNPTAFYLCASSMEGGHNQPQHFGDGTRLSIL.

The genes are TRBV7-9 and TRBJ2-2; possible D gene TRBD1, 5 bases. V gave up 4 bases and J gave up 0 bases, with 9 bases separating them. CDR3 length: 15 amino acids. Germline V gene lookup returns CDR1 SEHNR and CDR2 FQNEAQ (reference sequence). The CDR3 region is CASSSRQPNTGELFF. CDR3 nucleotides: TGTGCCAGCAGCTCCAGACAGCCGAACACCGGGGAGCTGTTTTTT.

V is TRBV12-5 and J is TRBJ2-3, with TRBD2 identical over 11 bases. The germline V gene has CDR1 LGHNT and CDR2 FRNRAP. V gave up 3 bases and J gave up 6 bases; unmatched junction bases: 14. The CDR3 is 18 amino acids. CDR3 sequence: CASGFSSTSGSMLDTQYF. CDR3 coding DNA: TGTGCTAGTGGTTTCTCCAGCACTAGCGGGAGTATGTTGGATACGCAGTATTTT.

The CDR3 coding sequence is TGTGCCAGCATGCGACTAGCGGGAGGGCCTGCAGATACGCAGTATTTT. Its translation: CASMRLAGGPADTQYF. The genes are TRBV6-6 and TRBJ2-3; TRBD2 agrees at 14 bases. The CDR3 has 16 residues. V lost 7 bases to trimming and J lost 4 bases; unmatched junction nucleotides: 7. Germline values: CDR1 MNHNY, CDR2 SVGAGI (reference sequence).

The V and J genes are TRBV18 and TRBJ1-5; D possibly corresponds to TRBD1 (6 bases). Germline V gene sequence: CDR1 KGHSH, CDR2 LQKENI. V was cut by 6 bases and J by 0 bases, with 9 bases left in between. This CDR3 is built from 14 residues. CDR3 loop: CASSRTDSNQPQHF. The CDR3 bases are TGTGCCAGCTCGCGGACAGATAGCAATCAGCCCCAGCATTTT.

The J gene is TRBJ2-7, the V gene TRBV19, with 12 bases fitting TRBD2. CDR3 length: 15 residues. Unmatched junction bases numbered 6, after V lost 4 bases and J lost 5 bases. Germline V gives CDR1 LNHDA, CDR2 SQIVND (reference sequence). The CDR3 here is CASSKLAGGNDEQYF. The CDR3, as DNA: TGTGCCAGTAGTAAACTAGCGGGGGGTAATGACGAGCAGTACTTC.

V and J are TRBV9 and TRBJ2-3, with TRBD2 identical over 9 bases. J lost 4 bases, V lost 3 bases, and 12 bases had no gene match. Germline V CDR1 and CDR2: SGDLS, YYNGEE. The CDR3 covers 17 residues. This CDR3 reads CASSERGTSPTADTQYF. In nucleotides, the CDR3 is TGTGCCAGCAGCGAACGGGGGACTAGCCCTACCGCAGATACGCAGTATTTT.

The CDR3 sequence is CAISGSLGLANEQFF. CDR3 nucleotide sequence: TGTGCCATCAGTGGATCGTTAGGACTAGCTAATGAGCAGTTCTTC. V gene TRBV10-3 combines with J gene TRBJ2-1; 8 positions agree with TRBD2. Germline V lookup: CDR1 ENHRY, CDR2 SYGVKD. This CDR3 has 15 residues. J was trimmed by 7 bases and V by 4 bases; bases with no gene match: 9.

The genes are TRBV2 and TRBJ1-4; D not resolved. There are 15 residues in the CDR3. The V end was cut by 4 bases, the J end by 5 bases, with 14 bases between. The germline V gene encodes CDR1 SNHLY and CDR2 FYNNEI. Written as DNA, the CDR3 is TGTGCCAGCAGTGGCCAGAACGTTATAAATGAAAAACTGTTTTTT. Its protein product is CASSGQNVINEKLFF.